These T cell receptor beta chains were read from a single sample in a study of T-cell reconstitution after alpha-beta-depleted transplantation in children. TCRdb passed the PCR reads through MiXCR, listing each CDR3 protein once. This table has under 4,500 distinct CDR3 sequences, roughly a fifth appearing once. The sample in question was PBMCs, mostly from graft donor cells, obtained 180 days after TCRalphabeta/CD19-depleted stem cell transplant. Receptors originate from a male patient between 2 and 15 years old who had a stem cell transplant for acute lymphoblastic leukemia, so the T cells may come from the graft donor. The CDR3 runs from the conserved cysteine through the conserved F or W. Fields, in order: CDR3 DNA, CDR3 protein, clone size, D gene, V gene, J gene. D genes are given only for firm matches. Size is stated for part of the rows, as once, few or many counts, or as a class when the clone is expanded.

DNA: TGTTTGGGCAGGGGGGCGTCGTGGGAGACCCAGTACTTC
CDR3: CLGRGASWETQYF
size: once
D: .
V: TRBV6-2/TRBV6-3
J: TRBJ2-5

DNA: TGTGCCAGCAGCAAAGGACTAGCGGGAGGGCCGGGGAATGAGCAGTTCTTC
CDR3: CASSKGLAGGPGNEQFF
size: medium-sized
D: .
V: TRBV21-1
J: TRBJ2-1

DNA: TGTGCCAGTAGTACCGCGAGGGAGCGGGTGACTTACGAGCAGTACTTC
CDR3: CASSTARERVTYEQYF
size: many
D: .
V: TRBV19
J: TRBJ2-7

DNA: TGCGCCAGCAGCTTGGACAGTAACAATGAGCAGTTCTTC
CDR3: CASSLDSNNEQFF
size: medium-sized
D: .
V: TRBV5-1
J: TRBJ2-1

DNA: TGTGCCATCAAAGAAGCCGGAGAGAACACTGAAGCTTTCTTT
CDR3: CAIKEAGENTEAFF
size: many
D: .
V: TRBV10-3
J: TRBJ1-1

DNA: TGTGCCAGCAGCCGATCCAGGGGGGGGAACACTGAAGCTTTCTTT
CDR3: CASSRSRGGNTEAFF
size: many
D: TRBD1
V: TRBV7-9
J: TRBJ1-1

DNA: TGCAGTGCTCGCCGGGACGCAGTTAGGGACGAGCAGTACTTC
CDR3: CSARRDAVRDEQYF
size: many
D: .
V: TRBV20-1
J: TRBJ2-7

DNA: TGTGCCAGCAGTTTAAAATCGGGGGGAAACACCATATATTTT
CDR3: CASSLKSGGNTIYF
size: many
D: .
V: TRBV12-3/TRBV12-4
J: TRBJ1-3

DNA: TGTGCCAACAGCAAAGGGACAGGTCCTCTCCTAGACGAGCAGTACTTC
CDR3: CANSKGTGPLLDEQYF
size: many
D: TRBD1
V: TRBV3-1
J: TRBJ2-7

DNA: TGTGCCAGCAGCTCCGGCAGGGGGCAAGCCACTGAAGCTTTCTTT
CDR3: CASSSGRGQATEAFF
size: medium-sized
D: TRBD1
V: TRBV7-8
J: TRBJ1-1

DNA: TGTGCCAGCAGCCCGGGCCCAGTTGAAGCTTTCTTT
CDR3: CASSPGPVEAFF
size: many
D: .
V: TRBV5-5
J: TRBJ1-1

DNA: TGTGCCAGCAGCTTGCCCCCGTATAAGAGCTCCTATAATTCACCCCTCCACTTT
CDR3: CASSLPPYKSSYNSPLHF
size: .
D: .
V: TRBV5-6
J: TRBJ1-6

DNA: TGTGCCAGCAGCTTAATTTTAGGACAGATCAAAAACTATGGCTACACCTTC
CDR3: CASSLILGQIKNYGYTF
size: many
D: .
V: TRBV7-2
J: TRBJ1-2

DNA: TGCGCCAGCAGCTTGGTAGCCGGGGAGCTGTTTTTT
CDR3: CASSLVAGELFF
size: .
D: .
V: TRBV5-1
J: TRBJ2-2

DNA: TGCAGTGCTAGAATACAGGGACATAATTCACCCCTCCACTTT
CDR3: CSARIQGHNSPLHF
size: many
D: .
V: TRBV20-1
J: TRBJ1-6

DNA: TGTGCCAGCAGAACCGACAGGGATACTGAAGCTTTCTTT
CDR3: CASRTDRDTEAFF
size: .
D: TRBD1
V: TRBV12-3/TRBV12-4
J: TRBJ1-1

DNA: TGTGCCAGCAGTCCCCTAAGACAGGGGGCATATGGCTACACCTTC
CDR3: CASSPLRQGAYGYTF
size: few
D: TRBD1
V: TRBV2
J: TRBJ1-2

DNA: TGTGCCAGCAGTTTATCGGGGATTAGCAATCAGCCCCAGCATTTT
CDR3: CASSLSGISNQPQHF
size: medium-sized
D: .
V: TRBV28
J: TRBJ1-5

DNA: TGTGCCAGCAGCTTGAATCGTGGGGACGAGCAGTACTTC
CDR3: CASSLNRGDEQYF
size: many
D: .
V: TRBV5-5
J: TRBJ2-7

DNA: TGTGCCAGCAGCCCTAGCGGAGGCACAGATACGCAGTATTTT
CDR3: CASSPSGGTDTQYF
size: .
D: TRBD2
V: TRBV7-9
J: TRBJ2-3

DNA: TGTGCCAGCAGTTACGGGGGGGCTATCTCCTACAATGAGCAGTTCTTC
CDR3: CASSYGGAISYNEQFF
size: many
D: .
V: TRBV6-5
J: TRBJ2-1

DNA: TGTGCCAGCAGCTTCATTTCCGGGACAGATTCAACTAATGAAAAACTGTTTTTT
CDR3: CASSFISGTDSTNEKLFF
size: many
D: TRBD1
V: TRBV11-1
J: TRBJ1-4